One T cell receptor beta chain is described in this entry. Its antigen is not identified. The protocol was immunoSEQ multiplex PCR, while the TCRdb copy is restricted to in-frame clones and leaves out a portion. Of about 63,000 clones detected, 70% to 90% appear once; the ten largest clones hold roughly 3.8%. The sample comes from a study of siplizumab effects on memory and regulatory T cells. The study's findings and limits: The Treg-derived share of mappable alloreactive CD4+ clones averaged about 69% with siplizumab and about 30% in controls.

The CDR3 is made up of 15 amino acids. V was trimmed by 8 bases and J by 3 bases, leaving 16 bases between them. Per the germline V gene, CDR1 is LNHNV and CDR2 is YYDKDF (reference sequence). Sequencing input: memory CD4+ T cells sorted from blood. The chain combines TRBV15 with TRBJ2-2; possibly TRBD2 for D (6 bases). The receptor was derived from a human donor in good health. The CDR3 protein is CATSSGGDYTGELFF. The CDR3 DNA follows: TGTGCCACCTCCAGCGGAGGGGATTACACCGGGGAGCTGTTTTTT.